This record looks at one T cell receptor beta chain sequence and its context. A single record per CDR3 protein comes from TCRdb applying MiXCR to the 5' RACE reads. The sample contains about 94,000 distinct CDR3 sequences, around 19% of which appear only once. Time point here: blood at routine non-recurrence follow-up after resection. Whole RNA was taken from tumor, nontumor lung or frozen PBMC; it was then sequenced unsorted. The data stem from a study of spatial heterogeneity in lung cancer. Study-wide background: When follow-up PBMC samples existed, they were sequenced (at a median of about 24 months after resection).

The source material was PBMCs, sampled at follow-up. This clonotype was sampled from a male donor with early-stage non-small cell lung cancer.

CDR3 in DNA: TGCGCCAGCAGCTTGGGGGGACAGGTCCCTAGCACAGATACGCAGTATTTT. It codes for CASSLGGQVPSTDTQYF. V and J are TRBV5-1 and TRBJ2-3, with 8 positions matching TRBD1. The CDR3 contains 17 residues. Germline V gene data show CDR1 as SGHRS and CDR2 as YFSETQ. J gave up 0 bases and V 0 bases, and 6 bases lay outside the gene matches.